A single sample gave rise to the 3 T cell receptor beta chains below, sequenced in a study of patients and donors after allogeneic stem cell transplantation. TCRdb recomputed calls from the RT-PCR reads with MiXCR, one row per CDR3 protein. The sample comprises roughly 180,000 distinct CDR3 sequences, approximately 41% of which are singletons, and about 35% rests with the top ten. Sample: blood, either unsorted or a sorted T cell fraction (not recorded which). The receptors come from a human donor who was either an allogeneic HSCT recipient or a stem cell or donor lymphocyte infusion donor (not recorded which). It is not recorded whose cells these are; they may come from a transplant donor.

The rearrangement uses TRBV4-3 and TRBJ1-6; D call uncertain. The germline CDR1 and CDR2 sequences are LGHNA and YSLEER. The CDR3 spans 13 residues. Trimming pared 0 bases from V and 9 bases from J, leaving 6 bases between. The CDR3 sequence: CASSQDQGSPLHF. The CDR3 coding sequence is TGCGCCAGCAGCCAAGATCAAGGTTCACCCCTCCACTTT.

This clonotype has a handful of counts. The J gene is TRBJ1-4, the V gene TRBV7-2; D is unclear. This CDR3 is built from 16 residues. Germline values: CDR1 SGHTA, CDR2 FQGNSA. The V and J ends lost 5 bases and 7 bases respectively, with 20 bases between them. CDR3 DNA: TGTGCCAGCAGCCCGGGGTGGTGGAGGGTCGGTGAAAAACTGTTTTTT. It encodes CASSPGWWRVGEKLFF.

This clonotype showed up just a few times. The chain couples TRBV19 to TRBJ1-5, with a weak D call TRBD1 (5 bases). Germline loops: CDR1 LNHDA, CDR2 SQIVND (reference sequence). V lost 8 bases to trimming and J lost 5 bases, with 13 bases between them. The CDR3 sequence is 13 residues long. The CDR3 loop reads CASSGGNDQPQHF. Here the CDR3 DNA reads TGTGCCAGTTCCGGGGGGAATGATCAGCCCCAGCATTTT.